This is a list of T cell receptor beta chains from one sample in a study of shared T cell receptors in the human thymus. Profiled with immunoSEQ multiplex PCR; TCRdb holds only in-frame clones, not every one. The sample shows some 720,000 clones, 85% to 90% of them seen only once. The same sample was also used in a study of human thymus T cells.

What was sequenced was thymocytes. These receptor sequences come from a boy younger than two with a congenital heart defect. Both conserved end residues are part of each CDR3. A D gene is named only where the DNA matches it firmly. The size entry is marked missing in some rows and otherwise reads once, few, many or a size class.

j_gene: TRBJ2-7
d_gene: TRBD1
v_gene: TRBV28
abundance: NA
CDR3nt: TGTGCCAGCAGTTTACCCTCCCCCGGGACAGGGGGAGAAATCTACGAGCAGTACTTC
CDR3aa: CASSLPSPGTGGEIYEQYF

j_gene: TRBJ1-5
d_gene: TRBD1
v_gene: TRBV30
abundance: NA
CDR3nt: TGTGCCTTCACAACCGGGACAGGGGATCAGCCCCAGCATTTT
CDR3aa: CAFTTGTGDQPQHF

j_gene: TRBJ2-7
d_gene: NA
v_gene: TRBV28
abundance: NA
CDR3nt: TGTGCCCCGGCTCCGGACTATAGGGCCGAGGAGCAGTACTTC
CDR3aa: CAPAPDYRAEEQYF

j_gene: TRBJ1-1
d_gene: NA
v_gene: TRBV7-2
abundance: NA
CDR3nt: TGTGCCAGCAGCTTAATTGGTGTCGGGGGAATGAACACTGAAGCTTTCTTT
CDR3aa: CASSLIGVGGMNTEAFF

j_gene: TRBJ1-2
d_gene: NA
v_gene: TRBV9
abundance: once
CDR3nt: TGTGCCAGCAGCCCCGCGCCTAACTATGGCTACACCTTC
CDR3aa: CASSPAPNYGYTF

j_gene: TRBJ1-2
d_gene: NA
v_gene: TRBV6-1
abundance: NA
CDR3nt: TGTGCCAGCAGTGCCCGACAGGCCAACTATGGCTACACCTTC
CDR3aa: CASSARQANYGYTF

j_gene: TRBJ2-6
d_gene: NA
v_gene: TRBV5-6
abundance: NA
CDR3nt: TGTGCCAGCAGCTTAGGAGGGCACTCTGGGGCCAACGTCCTGACTTTC
CDR3aa: CASSLGGHSGANVLTF

j_gene: TRBJ2-1
d_gene: TRBD2
v_gene: TRBV7-9
abundance: NA
CDR3nt: TGTGCCAGCAGCTTTGGTGCGGGAGTACTTGGTGAGCAGTTCTTC
CDR3aa: CASSFGAGVLGEQFF

j_gene: TRBJ1-4
d_gene: NA
v_gene: TRBV14
abundance: few
CDR3nt: TGTGCCAGCAGCCAAGACGCCACTACCCAGGGTTCCTCCAATGAAAAACTGTTTTTT
CDR3aa: CASSQDATTQGSSNEKLFF

j_gene: TRBJ2-3
d_gene: NA
v_gene: TRBV14
abundance: NA
CDR3nt: TGTGCCAGCAGTCGCGCGCCCCGGGACTTCACAGATACGCAGTATTTT
CDR3aa: CASSRAPRDFTDTQYF

j_gene: TRBJ1-1
d_gene: TRBD1
v_gene: TRBV20-1
abundance: once
CDR3nt: TGCAGTGCTTCTAACAGGGGACCAGCTTTCTTT
CDR3aa: CSASNRGPAFF

j_gene: TRBJ1-3
d_gene: NA
v_gene: TRBV11-3
abundance: NA
CDR3nt: TGTGCCAGCAGCTTAGGTAACAGCTCTGGAAACACCATATATTTT
CDR3aa: CASSLGNSSGNTIYF

j_gene: TRBJ2-7
d_gene: TRBD1
v_gene: TRBV4-3
abundance: once
CDR3nt: TGCGCCAGCAGCCAAGTCCGGGGGACAGGGAGGGTGTGGCAGTACTTC
CDR3aa: CASSQVRGTGRVWQYF

j_gene: TRBJ1-4
d_gene: TRBD1
v_gene: TRBV30
abundance: NA
CDR3nt: TGTGCCTGGAGTGTACAGGGGAGGGAAAAACTGTTTTTT
CDR3aa: CAWSVQGREKLFF

j_gene: TRBJ2-7
d_gene: NA
v_gene: TRBV6-1
abundance: once
CDR3nt: TGTGCCAGCGGCCACAGGGTGCCTAACGAGCAGTACTTC
CDR3aa: CASGHRVPNEQYF

j_gene: TRBJ2-7
d_gene: NA
v_gene: TRBV6-6
abundance: NA
CDR3nt: TGTGCCAGCAGTTCACAGGTTGAGAGCTCCTACGAGCAGTACTTC
CDR3aa: CASSSQVESSYEQYF

j_gene: TRBJ2-5
d_gene: TRBD2
v_gene: TRBV15
abundance: NA
CDR3nt: TGTGCCACCAGCAGAGATGGGACTAGCGGGAGAGGGGAGACCCAGTACTTC
CDR3aa: CATSRDGTSGRGETQYF

j_gene: TRBJ2-7
d_gene: TRBD1
v_gene: TRBV28
abundance: NA
CDR3nt: TGTGCCAGCAGTTTAGATGAGAGGGACAGAAGCGAGCAGTACTTC
CDR3aa: CASSLDERDRSEQYF

j_gene: TRBJ2-1
d_gene: NA
v_gene: TRBV11-3
abundance: NA
CDR3nt: TGTGCCAGCAGCTTAGGTCAGTCCGCGGGATACAATGAGCAGTTCTTC
CDR3aa: CASSLGQSAGYNEQFF

j_gene: TRBJ1-4
d_gene: NA
v_gene: TRBV2
abundance: NA
CDR3nt: TGTGCCAGCAGAACAGGGTCTAATGAAAAACTGTTTTTT
CDR3aa: CASRTGSNEKLFF

j_gene: TRBJ2-1
d_gene: NA
v_gene: TRBV12-2
abundance: NA
CDR3nt: TGTGCAAGTCGCTCCCCCAATGGCGGGAGAGCCACCTACAATGAGCAGTTCTTC
CDR3aa: CASRSPNGGRATYNEQFF

j_gene: TRBJ1-1
d_gene: NA
v_gene: TRBV11-3
abundance: once
CDR3nt: TGTGCCAGCAGCCGAAGGTGGGAATGGCGGGGGGGGTACACTGAAGCTTTCTTT
CDR3aa: CASSRRWEWRGGYTEAFF

j_gene: TRBJ1-1
d_gene: NA
v_gene: TRBV19
abundance: NA
CDR3nt: TGTGCCAGTAGTATGACGGGGAACACTGAAGCTTTCTTT
CDR3aa: CASSMTGNTEAFF

j_gene: TRBJ1-2
d_gene: TRBD1
v_gene: TRBV19
abundance: NA
CDR3nt: TGTGCCAGTAGGCAAGGGACAGGCTCTGGCTACACCTTC
CDR3aa: CASRQGTGSGYTF

j_gene: TRBJ1-5
d_gene: NA
v_gene: TRBV6-1
abundance: once
CDR3nt: TGTGCCACTACAGAAGGGGGTTTTCAGCCCCAGCATTTT
CDR3aa: CATTEGGFQPQHF

j_gene: TRBJ2-3
d_gene: NA
v_gene: TRBV25-1
abundance: NA
CDR3nt: TGTGCCAGCAGTGAATGGGCTAGCGATCCAGATACGCAGTATTTT
CDR3aa: CASSEWASDPDTQYF

j_gene: TRBJ2-7
d_gene: TRBD1
v_gene: TRBV2
abundance: NA
CDR3nt: TGTGCCAGCAGTGAATTTTATGGACAGGCCGGATCTTACGAGCAGTACTTC
CDR3aa: CASSEFYGQAGSYEQYF

j_gene: TRBJ2-1
d_gene: TRBD2
v_gene: TRBV10-2
abundance: NA
CDR3nt: TGCGCCAGCAGTGAAGACGGCGGGAGAGCCTACAATGAGCAGTTCTTC
CDR3aa: CASSEDGGRAYNEQFF

j_gene: TRBJ2-3
d_gene: NA
v_gene: TRBV6-1
abundance: NA
CDR3nt: TGTGCCAGCAGTGAAAGCCCTGGGGCCGCAGATACGCAGTATTTT
CDR3aa: CASSESPGAADTQYF

j_gene: TRBJ2-2
d_gene: TRBD2
v_gene: TRBV27
abundance: NA
CDR3nt: TGTGCCAGCAGTTCCCGGACTAGCGGGAGGATGAACACCGGGGAGCTGTTTTTT
CDR3aa: CASSSRTSGRMNTGELFF

j_gene: TRBJ2-7
d_gene: TRBD2
v_gene: TRBV15
abundance: once
CDR3nt: TGTGCCACCAGCAGAGGGACTAGCGGGACGGCCTACGAGCAGTACTTC
CDR3aa: CATSRGTSGTAYEQYF

j_gene: TRBJ2-1
d_gene: TRBD1
v_gene: TRBV6-1
abundance: NA
CDR3nt: TGTGCCAGCCACTCGGGACAGGGCTCCTACAATGAGCAGTTCTTC
CDR3aa: CASHSGQGSYNEQFF

j_gene: TRBJ2-1
d_gene: TRBD2
v_gene: TRBV27
abundance: NA
CDR3nt: TGTGCCAGCAGTTTTTTAGCGGGAGGGGTGCTCTACAATGAGCAGTTCTTC
CDR3aa: CASSFLAGGVLYNEQFF

j_gene: TRBJ2-3
d_gene: TRBD2
v_gene: TRBV15
abundance: NA
CDR3nt: TGTGCCACCAGCAGAGGTACCTTGCGGGAGGCCAGCACAGATACGCAGTATTTT
CDR3aa: CATSRGTLREASTDTQYF

j_gene: TRBJ2-3
d_gene: TRBD2
v_gene: TRBV7-2
abundance: NA
CDR3nt: TGTGCCAGCAGCTTCGTAGCGGGTAGCACAGATACGCAGTATTTT
CDR3aa: CASSFVAGSTDTQYF

j_gene: TRBJ1-4
d_gene: TRBD1
v_gene: TRBV2
abundance: NA
CDR3nt: TGTGCCAGCCGGGACAGGGGGAATGAAAAACTGTTTTTT
CDR3aa: CASRDRGNEKLFF

j_gene: TRBJ1-1
d_gene: TRBD1
v_gene: TRBV27
abundance: NA
CDR3nt: TGTGCCAGCAGTCCTACAGGGGGCCGAGGTGAAGCTTTCTTT
CDR3aa: CASSPTGGRGEAFF

j_gene: TRBJ2-5
d_gene: NA
v_gene: TRBV9
abundance: NA
CDR3nt: TGTGCCAGCAGCGTAAACGGGGGATTCCAAGAGACCCAGTACTTC
CDR3aa: CASSVNGGFQETQYF

j_gene: TRBJ1-5
d_gene: TRBD1
v_gene: TRBV19
abundance: NA
CDR3nt: TGTGCCAGTAGTCCCGGACAGGGAGGAAGGAGCAATCAGCCCCAGCATTTT
CDR3aa: CASSPGQGGRSNQPQHF

j_gene: TRBJ2-1
d_gene: TRBD1
v_gene: TRBV29-1
abundance: NA
CDR3nt: TGCAGCGTTGAAGATGGGCGGGGACAGGGGCGCATTAGGTACTACAATGAGCAGTTCTTC
CDR3aa: CSVEDGRGQGRIRYYNEQFF

j_gene: TRBJ1-2
d_gene: NA
v_gene: TRBV2
abundance: NA
CDR3nt: TGTGCCAGTAGGGGGGGTGCTAACTATGGCTACACCTTC
CDR3aa: CASRGGANYGYTF

j_gene: TRBJ2-3
d_gene: TRBD2
v_gene: TRBV6-4
abundance: NA
CDR3nt: TGTGCCAGCAGTGAGGCTAGCGGGAGTGGTAGCACAGATACGCAGTATTTT
CDR3aa: CASSEASGSGSTDTQYF

j_gene: TRBJ1-5
d_gene: NA
v_gene: TRBV7-8
abundance: NA
CDR3nt: TGTGCCAGCAGCACCCTGAGACAGCCCTATAGCAATCAGCCCCAGCATTTT
CDR3aa: CASSTLRQPYSNQPQHF

j_gene: TRBJ2-3
d_gene: TRBD1
v_gene: TRBV5-8
abundance: NA
CDR3nt: TGTGCCAGCAGCCAACCCAACAGGGGTACGCAGTATTTT
CDR3aa: CASSQPNRGTQYF

j_gene: TRBJ1-5
d_gene: TRBD1
v_gene: TRBV11-2
abundance: NA
CDR3nt: TGTGCCAGCAGCTTAGGAGGGGGCTTTGATCAGCCCCAGCATTTT
CDR3aa: CASSLGGGFDQPQHF

j_gene: TRBJ2-7
d_gene: NA
v_gene: TRBV6-5
abundance: NA
CDR3nt: TGTGCCAGCAGTTACTCGACGGAGCCCTACGAGCAGTACTTC
CDR3aa: CASSYSTEPYEQYF

j_gene: TRBJ1-1
d_gene: TRBD1
v_gene: TRBV28
abundance: NA
CDR3nt: TGTGCCAGCAGTTTTTACCGGGACAGGGGGGTCACTGAAGCTTTCTTT
CDR3aa: CASSFYRDRGVTEAFF

j_gene: TRBJ2-1
d_gene: TRBD2
v_gene: TRBV28
abundance: NA
CDR3nt: TGTGCCAGCAGTAGCGGGGGGGAGCGGACCTACAATGAGCAGTTCTTC
CDR3aa: CASSSGGERTYNEQFF

j_gene: TRBJ1-2
d_gene: NA
v_gene: TRBV7-6
abundance: NA
CDR3nt: TGTGCCAGCAGCTCTGGATTGGGGAGGGACTATGGCTACACCTTC
CDR3aa: CASSSGLGRDYGYTF

j_gene: TRBJ1-2
d_gene: NA
v_gene: TRBV6-5
abundance: NA
CDR3nt: TGTGCCAGCAGTGGCGGAGACGGCTACACCTTC
CDR3aa: CASSGGDGYTF

j_gene: TRBJ2-7
d_gene: TRBD2
v_gene: TRBV7-9
abundance: NA
CDR3nt: TGTGCCAGCAGCTCGAGATCTGGACTAGCGGGAAGCTACGAGCAGTACTTC
CDR3aa: CASSSRSGLAGSYEQYF

j_gene: TRBJ2-7
d_gene: NA
v_gene: TRBV11-1
abundance: NA
CDR3nt: TGTGCCAGCAGCCCAAGGGGCCAGGGCCCCTACGAGCAGTACTTC
CDR3aa: CASSPRGQGPYEQYF

j_gene: TRBJ2-5
d_gene: NA
v_gene: TRBV19
abundance: few
CDR3nt: TGTGCCAGTAGTAACGGAGGGACGGATCAAGAGACCCAGTACTTC
CDR3aa: CASSNGGTDQETQYF